This TCR beta chain was retrieved from a study of identical twins. In regard to this clonotype: Its matching antigen is unknown.

Findings and caveats of the study: Excess sharing by twins proved weaker in beta out-of-frame sequences.

Per the germline V gene, CDR1 is MNHEY and CDR2 is SVGAGI. This CDR3 spans 15 amino acids. V shed 0 bases and J shed 5 bases, with 14 bases lying between them. MiXCR, applied by TCRdb to the 5' RACE reads, yields one record per CDR3 protein. Here the sample spans approximately 590,000 distinct CDR3 sequences, more than 9% being singletons. These same records also appear under a second study, on yellow fever vaccine responses in identical twins.

The chain couples TRBV6-5 to TRBJ2-7; D might be TRBD1 (6 bases). The sample comprised PBMCs. This clonotype was sampled from a woman under 30 in good health. The CDR3 DNA follows: TGTGCCAGCAGTTACTCTGGGACAAGTGTTGACGAGCAGTACTTC. Amino acid sequence: CASSYSGTSVDEQYF.